These 3 T cell receptor beta chains originate from one sample sequenced in a study of blood T cells in healthy people across ages. The authors ran a second PCR of roughly 6 to 12 cycles using a sample-barcoded 5' primer and a J-beta primer mix. MiXCR, applied by TCRdb to the 5' RACE reads, yields one record per CDR3 protein. The sample holds under 2,000,000 distinct CDR3 sequences, 49% seen once. What was sequenced was blood. Source of these receptors: a woman in her 40s in good health.

This clonotype was detected only a few times. J is TRBJ2-3 and V is TRBV7-2, with TRBD2 identical over 7 bases. CDR3 length: 16 amino acids. V lost 3 bases, J lost 2 bases, and 8 bases stayed unmatched. Germline CDR1 and CDR2: SGHTA and FQGNSA. The CDR3 loop is CASSLRLGTNTDTQYF. The CDR3 DNA is TGTGCCAGCAGCTTGCGCCTAGGGACTAACACAGATACGCAGTATTTT.

The rearrangement uses TRBV3-1 and TRBJ2-3; possible D gene TRBD2, 6 bases. The germline V gene has CDR1 LGHDT and CDR2 YNNKEL (reference sequence). The CDR3 has 18 amino acids. Between the trimmed V and J ends, which lost 4 bases and 1 base, there was a span of 21 bases. The DNA of the CDR3 is TGTGCCAGCAGCCCGTATACCGGACTAACCCGGGGCACAGATACGCAGTATTTT. It translates to CASSPYTGLTRGTDTQYF.

This chain links TRBV5-1 with TRBJ2-7; D remains ambiguous. This CDR3 comprises 13 residues. V lost 1 base and J lost 1, with 6 bases in between. Looked up from germline, CDR1 is SGHRS and CDR2 is YFSETQ. CDR3 coding DNA: TGCGCCAGCAGCTTGATAGAGTCCTACGAGCAGTACTTC. Encoded protein: CASSLIESYEQYF.